This T cell receptor (beta chain) emerged from a study of T cell changes during pregnancy in multiple sclerosis. CDR3 size: 15 residues. From germline, CDR1 is LNHNV and CDR2 YYDKDF (reference sequence). V was shortened by 5 bases and J by 3 bases, with 16 bases between the two germline ends. Sequencing was performed with immunoSEQ multiplex PCR; in TCRdb, only in-frame clones are kept and a portion is missing. The sample lists 65,000 to 95,000 clones, about nine tenths occurring once. The rearrangement uses TRBV15 and TRBJ1-1, with D possibly TRBD1 on 5 matching bases. The sequence was obtained from a female donor with multiple sclerosis, enrolled in a pregnancy study. This specimen consisted of peripheral blood, obtained before pregnancy. Written as DNA, the CDR3 is TGTGCCACCAGCCCTTGGGAGGGGATGGACACTGAAGCTTTCTTT. The encoded protein is CATSPWEGMDTEAFF.